The clone carrying this TCR beta chain was found a few times. The antigen is not known. There was relapse after autologous stem cell transplantation in every patient, and there was variation in brentuximab vedotin exposure. CDR3 length: 16 residues. Germline V gene lookup returns CDR1 LNHDA and CDR2 SQIVND (reference sequence). Trimming removed 5 bases at V and 0 bases at J, with 14 bases between. This sample was taken from a study of PD-1 blockade in classical Hodgkin lymphoma. Study-wide context: Nivolumab was administered to patients intravenously at 3 mg/kg every 2 weeks.

Study conclusions and caveats: At C4D1, TCR diversity had climbed significantly for CD4+ cells, though not for CD8+ cells.

The repertoire was sequenced with immunoSEQ multiplex PCR; TCRdb's copy has only in-frame clones and lacks some. The top ten clones hold less than 30% of a sample with about 2,100 clones, approximately 85% of them seen once. This chain connects TRBV19 to TRBJ2-1, with a possible D match to TRBD1 (6 bases). The clonotype originates from a human donor with classical Hodgkin lymphoma. This material consisted of peripheral blood mononuclear cells (PBMCs), taken at baseline. CDR3 in DNA: TGTGCCAGTAGTCTGAGGACAGCGAGCTCCTACAATGAGCAGTTCTTC. It yields the protein CASSLRTASSYNEQFF.